Below are 14 T cell receptor beta chains sequenced from a single sample in a study of blood T cell repertoires in COVID-19 (dated by TCRdb to about 2020). Library creation used the immunoSEQ multiplex PCR assay. TCRdb limited this immuneACCESS table to in-frame rearrangements with V and J called. A share of clones is missing; checked studies link under half to unresolved V genes, and the rest is unexplained. This sample gives 280,000 or so clones in total; approximately 85% of them show up just once. The ten most abundant clones make up about 8.5% of the sample. Material: peripheral blood. Every receptor here comes from a man younger than 30 with active or convalescent COVID-19.

CDR3 DNA sequence: TGTGCCAGCAGCTCTTCGACGGACTCACCCCACGAGCAGTACTTC. Its translation is CASSSSTDSPHEQYF. The genes are TRBV6-6 and TRBJ2-7; D may be TRBD2 (5 bases). Germline CDR1 reads MNHNY; CDR2 reads SVGAGI (reference sequence). This CDR3 is 15 amino acids long. The V gene lost 6 bases and the J gene lost 5 bases, with 20 bases spanning the gap.

This chain connects TRBV9 to TRBJ2-7, with 8 bases matching TRBD2. Losses at the gene ends were 1 base for V and 2 bases for J; bases not matched to a gene: 5. Germline-derived CDR1 and CDR2 are SGDLS and YYNGEE. This CDR3 contains 15 residues. The CDR3, as DNA: TGTGCCAGCAGCGTATCTACTAGCGGAACCTACGAGCAGTACTTC. This gives the protein CASSVSTSGTYEQYF. Drawing the rest from reference TRBV9 and TRBJ2-7, the complete variable domain is DSGVTQTPKHLITATGQRVTLRCSPRSGDLSVYWYQQSLDQGLQFLIQYYNGEERAKGNILERFSAQQFPDLHSELNLSSLELGDSALYFCASSVSTSGTYEQYFGPGTRLTVT.

The J gene is TRBJ2-7, the V gene TRBV5-1; tentative D call: TRBD1 (6 bases). The CDR3 is made up of 18 amino acids. The V end was cut by 2 bases, the J end by 3 bases, with 24 bases between. CDR1 and CDR2 from the germline V gene are SGHRS and YFSETQ. In DNA, the CDR3 is TGCGCCAGCAGCTTTAGACCCTCCGACAGGAAGACGATCTACGAGCAGTACTTC. It yields the protein CASSFRPSDRKTIYEQYF.

V and J are TRBV7-8 and TRBJ1-2; D is ambiguous. V lost 2 bases, J lost 1 base, and 11 bases lay in between. Germline V gene sequence: CDR1 SGHVS, CDR2 FQNEAQ. The CDR3 sequence is 15 residues long. The CDR3 DNA reads TGTGCCAGCAGCTTAACTGCCTCCGTTAACTATGGCTACACCTTC. It is translated as CASSLTASVNYGYTF.

The CDR3 nucleotides read TGTGCCAGCAGCGTAGTCGGGGAGGGGACCCAGTACTTC. Translated: CASSVVGEGTQYF. The chain joins TRBV9 to TRBJ2-5; TRBD2 matches at 7 bases. CDR3 length equals 13 residues. Germline-derived CDR1 and CDR2 are SGDLS and YYNGEE. Unmatched junction bases numbered 3, after V lost 0 bases and J lost 7 bases.

This sequence joins TRBV19 and TRBJ2-7; no clear D gene. The CDR3 has 14 residues. Germline CDR1 LNHDA, CDR2 SQIVND (reference sequence). The ends were cut back, 4 bases at V and 0 bases at J, with 10 bases in the middle. The CDR3 DNA is TGTGCCAGTAGTACCACACCGGGCTCCTACGAGCAGTACTTC. This encodes CASSTTPGSYEQYF.

The V and J genes are TRBV25-1 and TRBJ1-6; D may be TRBD1 (6 bases). Trimming removed 1 base from V and 9 bases from J, with 16 bases in between. CDR1 and CDR2 (germline): MGHDK, SYGVNS. The CDR3 has 16 amino acids. CDR3 sequence (DNA): TGTGCCAGCAGTGAATCAGGGAGGGGGGCTGGTTCACCCCTCCACTTT. Its protein is CASSESGRGAGSPLHF.

The chain couples TRBV6-2 or TRBV6-3 to TRBJ1-2, with 8 nucleotides matching TRBD1. The CDR3 is 15 residues long. J gave up 2 bases and V 5 bases, and 7 bases lay outside the gene matches. The germline V gene encodes CDR1 MNHEY and CDR2 SVGEGT. This CDR3 is CASSRSHRGNYGYTF. DNA for the CDR3: TGTGCCAGCAGTCGATCTCACAGGGGGAACTATGGCTACACCTTC.

V gene TRBV18 combines with J gene TRBJ2-7, with D tentatively TRBD2 (6 bases). Germline loops: CDR1 KGHSH, CDR2 LQKENI. CDR3 length equals 15 residues. The germline V and J ends were trimmed by 0 bases and 5 bases, with 14 bases remaining between them. The CDR3 nucleotides read TGTGCCAGCTCACCACCGGGACTGGGCTCAGACGAGCAGTACTTC. It is translated as CASSPPGLGSDEQYF.

The chain couples TRBV27 to TRBJ2-7, with 9 nucleotides matching TRBD1. The V and J ends lost 5 bases and 1 base, in that order; junction bases with no gene match: 6. Germline assignment: CDR1 MNHEY and CDR2 SMNVEV (reference sequence). CDR3 length: 15 amino acids. This chain's CDR3 is CASSTRQGGSYEQYF. The CDR3 nucleotides are TGTGCCAGCAGTACCCGACAGGGGGGATCCTACGAGCAGTACTTC.

J is TRBJ2-7 and V is TRBV12-3 or TRBV12-4; a possible D gene is TRBD2 (5 bases). This CDR3 has 13 residues. The ends were cut back, 5 bases at V and 6 bases at J, with 14 bases in the middle. As DNA, the CDR3 is TGTGCCAGCAGTCCATACCCTCGGGGCGAGCAGTACTTC. This codes for CASSPYPRGEQYF.

The chain is built from TRBV4-1 and TRBJ1-3; D unresolved. Germline CDR1 and CDR2: MGHRA and YSYEKL. The CDR3 spans 14 residues. V shed 0 bases and J shed 4 bases, with 7 bases lying between them. CDR3 nucleotide sequence: TGCGCCAGCAGCCAAGAGAGGAAAGGAAACACCATATATTTT. Protein product: CASSQERKGNTIYF.

The rearrangement joins TRBV7-8 to TRBJ1-1; no firm D call. The CDR3 runs to 15 residues. V was clipped by 5 bases and J by 3 bases, with 16 bases between them. Germline V lookup: CDR1 SGHVS, CDR2 FQNEAQ. The CDR3, as DNA: TGTGCCAGCAGCCTTTATGCGGGTATGGACACTGAAGCTTTCTTT. Encoded protein: CASSLYAGMDTEAFF.

The chain couples TRBV6-6 to TRBJ1-1, with a weak D call TRBD1 (5 bases). V lost 10 bases, J lost 5 bases, and 14 bases lay in between. The CDR3 covers 12 residues. In germline, CDR1 is MNHNY, CDR2 SVGAGI (reference sequence). The CDR3 DNA reads TGTGCCATCGGTGGGGGGGGAACTGAAGCTTTCTTT. Amino acids: CAIGGGGTEAFF.